The 30 T cell receptor beta chains below all came from one sample that was sequenced in a study of T cells in localized non-small cell lung cancer. Assay used: immunoSEQ multiplex PCR; TCRdb lists only in-frame clones, some missing. The sample records around 29,000 clones, around 73% being singletons. The sequences come from peripheral blood, collected before any cancer treatment. The receptor source for this set is a male donor at least 60 years old with stage II squamous cell lung carcinoma.

The V gene is TRBV2, the J gene TRBJ1-5; 8 bases match TRBD1. There are 14 residues in the CDR3. Germline V gene data show CDR1 as SNHLY and CDR2 as FYNNEI. The trim removed 5 bases at V and 6 bases at J, leaving 6 bases unmatched. CDR3: CASSPDRAFQPQHF. Written as DNA, the CDR3 is TGTGCCAGCAGTCCGGACAGGGCGTTTCAGCCCCAGCATTTT.

DNA for the CDR3: TGTGCCAGCAGCCGGCCCGCAGGGTCGGTCGGTGAGCAGTTCTTC. Translated, it gives CASSRPAGSVGEQFF. The chain employs TRBV5-6 and TRBJ2-1, with D maybe TRBD1 (5 bases). CDR3 length equals 15 residues. Germline values: CDR1 SGHDT, CDR2 YYEEEE. V gave up 4 bases and J gave up 9 bases, with 20 bases separating them.

J is TRBJ1-1 and V is TRBV5-1; D might be TRBD1 (5 bases). This CDR3 spans 13 amino acids. Trimming cost V 3 bases and J 4 bases, with 10 bases left between them. Looked up from germline, CDR1 is SGHRS and CDR2 is YFSETQ. The CDR3 loop reads CASSYLGGTEAFF. The CDR3 region has the DNA TGCGCCAGCAGCTACCTGGGGGGCACTGAAGCTTTCTTT. Full variable domain (remainder filled in from reference TRBV5-1 and TRBJ1-1): KAGVTQTPRYLIKTRGQQVTLSCSPISGHRSVSWYQQTPGQGLQFLFEYFSETQRNKGNFPGRFSGRQFSNSRSEMNVSTLELGDSALYLCASSYLGGTEAFFGQGTRLTVV.

The CDR3 region is CASSLGLAAYTYEQYF. CDR3 bases: TGCGCCAGCAGCCTTGGACTAGCGGCTTATACCTACGAGCAGTACTTC. The chain has TRBV5-1 and TRBJ2-7; 10 bases map to TRBD2. The CDR3 is made up of 16 amino acids. Trimming removed 4 bases from V and 2 bases from J; junction bases left unmatched: 9. CDR1 is SGHRS, CDR2 YFSETQ, per germline.

The J gene is TRBJ2-7, the V gene TRBV5-5; D is possibly TRBD1 or TRBD2 (5 bases each). From germline, CDR1 is SGHKS and CDR2 YYEKEE (reference sequence). Trimming shortened V by 3 bases and J by 0 bases, and 13 bases separated the two germline ends. The length of the CDR3 is 15 residues. The chain's CDR3 is CASSSPGASSYEQYF. CDR3 bases: TGTGCCAGCAGCTCACCCGGGGCTAGCTCCTACGAGCAGTACTTC.

The gene calls are TRBV5-5 and TRBJ1-1; tentatively, D is TRBD1 (6 bases). Deletions cut 3 bases from V and 5 bases from J, with 11 bases between. This CDR3 contains 13 residues. Germline-derived CDR1 and CDR2 are SGHKS and YYEKEE (reference sequence). CDR3 bases: TGTGCCAGCAGCTGGGGGGCTGGAACTGAAGCTTTCTTT. Encoded protein: CASSWGAGTEAFF.

The chain joins TRBV5-1 to TRBJ2-2; D is perhaps TRBD2 (6 bases). Trimming took off 0 bases at V and 5 bases at J, with 11 bases between the two ends. The germline V gene has CDR1 SGHRS and CDR2 YFSETQ. There are 15 residues in the CDR3. The CDR3: CASSLAGGDTGELFF. The DNA of the CDR3 is TGCGCCAGCAGCTTGGCCGGGGGAGATACCGGGGAGCTGTTTTTT.

The rearrangement uses TRBV30 and TRBJ2-7, with 8 positions matching TRBD1. This CDR3 is 12 amino acids long. CDR1 is GTSNPN, CDR2 SVGIG, per germline (reference sequence). Trimming cost V 2 bases and J 6 bases; bases outside gene matches: 3. CDR3 sequence reads: CAWSSQGGEQYF. The CDR3 coding sequence is TGTGCCTGGAGTTCACAGGGGGGCGAGCAGTACTTC. The full variable domain, rest sourced from reference TRBV30 and TRBJ2-7, is SQTIHQWPATLVQPVGSPLSLECTVEGTSNPNLYWYRQAAGRGLQLLFYSVGIGQISSEVPQNLSASRPQDRQFILSSKKLLLSDSGFYLCAWSSQGGEQYFGPGTRLTVT.

This rearrangement joins TRBV30 to TRBJ2-1; D uncertain. This CDR3 comprises 11 residues. Germline assignment: CDR1 GTSNPN and CDR2 SVGIG (reference sequence). Between the trimmed V and J ends, which lost 4 bases and 4 bases, there was a span of 5 bases. CDR3 nucleotides: TGTGCCTGGACAGTTTACAATGAGCAGTTCTTC. As protein: CAWTVYNEQFF. The complete variable domain, with remaining parts taken from reference TRBV30 and TRBJ2-1, reads SQTIHQWPATLVQPVGSPLSLECTVEGTSNPNLYWYRQAAGRGLQLLFYSVGIGQISSEVPQNLSASRPQDRQFILSSKKLLLSDSGFYLCAWTVYNEQFFGPGTRLTVL.

This clone showed up just a few times. The rearrangement uses TRBV5-6 and TRBJ2-1; TRBD2 agrees at 7 bases. The germline CDR1 and CDR2 sequences are SGHDT and YYEEEE. The CDR3 loop spans 15 amino acids. V dropped 4 bases and J dropped 6; count of bases not matched to a gene: 10. The CDR3 spells CASSGPSGRGNEQFF. In DNA, the CDR3 is TGTGCCAGCAGCGGTCCTAGCGGTCGAGGCAATGAGCAGTTCTTC.

The chain links TRBV2 to TRBJ2-7; 7 nucleotides line up with TRBD1. This CDR3 comprises 14 residues. J lost 1 base, V lost 5 bases, and 5 bases had no gene match. From germline, CDR1 is SNHLY and CDR2 FYNNEI. The chain's CDR3 is CASSSDRASYEQYF. The CDR3, as DNA: TGTGCCAGCAGTTCTGACAGGGCATCCTACGAGCAGTACTTC.

This sequence joins TRBV5-5 and TRBJ1-6, with TRBD1 identical over 9 bases. CDR1 and CDR2 from the germline V gene are SGHKS and YYEKEE (reference sequence). J gave up 10 bases and V 0 bases, and 5 bases lay outside the gene matches. The CDR3 runs to 15 residues. This CDR3 reads CASSLAGTGSSPLHF. The CDR3 DNA is TGTGCCAGCAGCTTGGCTGGGACAGGGAGCTCACCCCTCCACTTT. The whole variable domain, remainder taken from reference TRBV5-5 and TRBJ1-6, is DAGVTQSPTHLIKTRGQQVTLRCSPISGHKSVSWYQQVLGQGPQFIFQYYEKEERGRGNFPDRFSARQFPNYSSELNVNALLLGDSALYLCASSLAGTGSSPLHFGNGTRLTVT.

This clone was counted a few times. The genes are TRBV11-3 and TRBJ2-1, with D perhaps given as TRBD1 or TRBD2 (7 bases each). Trimming removed 5 bases at V and 9 bases at J, with 20 bases between. The V gene's germline CDR1 is SGHNT and CDR2 YENEEA. The CDR3 covers 15 residues. DNA of the CDR3: TGTGCCAGCAGCCCGAGACAGGGAGGGTTGGGTGAGCAGTTCTTC. Its protein is CASSPRQGGLGEQFF.

The V and J genes are TRBV5-1 and TRBJ2-1, with a possible D match to TRBD1 (5 bases). The V gene's germline CDR1 is SGHRS and CDR2 YFSETQ. V lost 4 bases to trimming and J lost 5 bases, with 13 bases between them. The CDR3 is made up of 14 amino acids. The CDR3 coding sequence is TGCGCCAGCAGCACACGCGTGGGGCACAATGAGCAGTTCTTC. Its protein product is CASSTRVGHNEQFF.

The V and J genes are TRBV15 and TRBJ1-2; D call uncertain. The CDR3 consists of 16 residues. Trimming stripped 1 base from V and 4 bases from J, with 16 bases between. Germline CDR1 reads LNHNV; CDR2 reads YYDKDF (reference sequence). CDR3 region: CATSRAGTPSGYGYTF. The CDR3 coding sequence is TGTGCCACCAGCAGAGCGGGCACCCCGTCCGGCTATGGCTACACCTTC.

The chain uses TRBV11-2 and TRBJ1-4, with D uncertain. In germline, CDR1 is SGHAT, CDR2 FQNNGV. The V and J ends lost 1 base and 0 bases respectively, with 12 bases between them. This CDR3 spans 17 amino acids. DNA of the CDR3: TGTGCCAGCAGCTTAGGTCTGGCGGATGCAACTAATGAAAAACTGTTTTTT. Residues: CASSLGLADATNEKLFF.

This clone was observed a handful of times. The chain uses TRBV11-2 and TRBJ2-7; tentatively, D is TRBD1 (5 bases). Germline V gene data show CDR1 as SGHAT and CDR2 as FQNNGV. V was cut by 2 bases and J by 5 bases, with 10 bases left in between. CDR3 length: 13 residues. This chain's CDR3 is CASSLIGANEQYF. The CDR3 bases are TGTGCCAGCAGCTTAATAGGGGCAAACGAGCAGTACTTC. Variable domain in full (rest from reference TRBV11-2 and TRBJ2-7): EAGVAQSPRYKIIEKRQSVAFWCNPISGHATLYWYQQILGQGPKLLIQFQNNGVVDDSQLPKDRFSAERLKGVDSTLKIQPAKLEDSAVYLCASSLIGANEQYFGPGTRLTVT.

This sequence joins TRBV11-2 and TRBJ2-3; D is ambiguous. The CDR3 runs to 13 residues. V was clipped by 5 bases and J by 8 bases, with 14 bases between them. Germline CDR1 reads SGHAT; CDR2 reads FQNNGV. CDR3 sequence reads: CASSPDLRRTQYF. CDR3 DNA: TGTGCCAGCAGCCCCGATTTGCGTCGTACGCAGTATTTT.

This chain uses TRBV25-1 with TRBJ2-2, with TRBD2 identical over 8 bases. The germline gives CDR1 MGHDK, CDR2 SYGVNS. The trim removed 5 bases at V and 4 bases at J, leaving 12 bases unmatched. The CDR3 sequence is 17 residues long. The CDR3 is CASSTSPGGPRTGELFF. CDR3 DNA: TGTGCCAGCAGTACCAGTCCGGGAGGGCCGCGCACCGGGGAGCTGTTTTTT.

The V gene is TRBV18, the J gene TRBJ2-1; 10 bases are a match to TRBD2. The CDR3 is 15 amino acids. CDR1 is KGHSH and CDR2 is LQKENI in the germline V gene. Germline trimming cut 3 bases from V and 4 bases from J; bases unmatched to any gene: 3. The CDR3 loop reads CASSPLAGEYNEQFF. The CDR3 DNA sequence: TGTGCCAGCTCACCGCTAGCGGGAGAGTACAATGAGCAGTTCTTC. Variable domain in full (rest from reference TRBV18 and TRBJ2-1): NAGVMQNPRHLVRRRGQEARLRCSPMKGHSHVYWYRQLPEEGLKFMVYLQKENIIDESGMPKERFSAEFPKEGPSILRIQQVVRGDSAAYFCASSPLAGEYNEQFFGPGTRLTVL.

This clone appeared a few times. V gene TRBV9 combines with J gene TRBJ2-7; TRBD1 is a possible D gene (6 bases). From germline, CDR1 is SGDLS and CDR2 YYNGEE. With 3 bases removed from V and 0 bases from J, the gap between germline ends came to 16 bases. This CDR3 region has 16 residues. The CDR3: CASSAQTGTSSYEQYF. The CDR3 coding sequence is TGTGCCAGCAGCGCCCAGACAGGAACAAGCTCCTACGAGCAGTACTTC.

This clone has just a few counts. The V gene is TRBV5-4, the J gene TRBJ2-3; D is perhaps TRBD1 (5 bases). V lost 3 bases to trimming and J lost 4 bases, with 9 bases between them. Germline CDR1 SGHNT, CDR2 YYREEE (reference sequence). The CDR3 extends over 13 amino acids. The CDR3 is CASSSQGADTQYF. The CDR3 bases are TGTGCCAGCAGCTCGCAGGGCGCAGATACGCAGTATTTT.

About this clone itself: An end of the junction differs from the germline gene, which may be a read error. This rearrangement joins TRBV7-7 to TRBJ2-1; 8 nucleotides agree with TRBD1. CDR1 and CDR2 (germline): SSHAT, FNYEAQ (reference sequence). CDR3 length: 13 amino acids. This chain's CDR3 is CASSQDREDEQFF. CDR3 nucleotides: TGTGCTAGCAGCCAGGACAGGGAAGATGAGCAGTTCTTC. Full variable domain (outside the CDR3, taken from reference TRBV7-7 and TRBJ2-1): GAGVSQSPRYKVTKRGQDVTLRCDPISSHATLYWYQQALGQGPEFLTYFNYEAQPDKSGLPSDRFSAERPEGSISTLTIQRTEQRDSAMYRCASSQDREDEQFFGPGTRLTVL.

V usage is TRBV5-4 and J usage is TRBJ2-1; a weak D match, TRBD2 (6 bases). Germline lookup yields CDR1 SGHNT and CDR2 YYREEE (reference sequence). Trimming left V 4 bases short and J 5 bases short, with 16 bases between. This CDR3 is 15 amino acids long. Here the CDR3 DNA reads TGTGCCAGCAGCCCCCCCGGGAGACCCAACAATGAGCAGTTCTTC. It yields the protein CASSPPGRPNNEQFF.

This chain joins TRBV10-3 and TRBJ2-5; D is ambiguous. The CDR3 is 14 residues long. The V gene lost 3 bases and the J gene lost 5 bases, with 13 bases spanning the gap. From germline, CDR1 is ENHRY and CDR2 SYGVKD. The CDR3 sequence is CAISETTLGETQYF. DNA of the CDR3: TGTGCCATCAGTGAAACGACACTTGGGGAGACCCAGTACTTC.

The chain carries TRBV30 and TRBJ1-2; 8 positions match TRBD1. Germline V gene data show CDR1 as GTSNPN and CDR2 as SVGIG (reference sequence). The ends lost 3 bases at V and 6 bases at J; junction bases unmatched: 6. The CDR3 runs to 13 residues. The chain's CDR3 is CAWRKDRVHGYTF. The CDR3 region has the DNA TGTGCCTGGAGGAAGGACAGGGTTCATGGCTACACCTTC. The variable domain in full, completed from reference TRBV30 and TRBJ1-2, reads SQTIHQWPATLVQPVGSPLSLECTVEGTSNPNLYWYRQAAGRGLQLLFYSVGIGQISSEVPQNLSASRPQDRQFILSSKKLLLSDSGFYLCAWRKDRVHGYTFGSGTRLTVV.

The gene calls are TRBV29-1 and TRBJ1-5, with 10 nucleotides matching TRBD1. This CDR3 is built from 13 residues. V dropped 6 bases and J dropped 5; count of bases not matched to a gene: 4. The germline V gene has CDR1 SQVTM and CDR2 ANQGSEA. CDR3 amino acids: CSVADRGYQPQHF. Written as DNA, the CDR3 is TGCAGCGTCGCGGACAGGGGGTATCAGCCCCAGCATTTT.

This chain links TRBV13 with TRBJ2-3, with D unclear. Per germline, CDR1 PRHDT and CDR2 FYEKMQ (reference sequence). This CDR3 has 19 residues. The V and J ends lost 0 bases and 0 bases respectively, with 19 bases between them. CDR3 in DNA: TGTGCCAGCAGCTTAGGCGGCCGCCTTTCCTACTCGAGCACAGATACGCAGTATTTT. Translation gives CASSLGGRLSYSSTDTQYF.

The chain employs TRBV30 and TRBJ2-2; 10 bases are a match to TRBD1. This CDR3 region has 17 residues. CDR1 GTSNPN and CDR2 SVGIG come from the germline V gene (reference sequence). Trimming at V came to 1 base and at J to 5 bases, leaving 10 bases not matched to a gene. CDR3 bases: TGTGCCTGGAGTGGGGGACTCGGGACAGGGGCAACCGGGGAGCTGTTTTTT. Translation: CAWSGGLGTGATGELFF. Full variable domain (rest looked up from reference TRBV30 and TRBJ2-2): SQTIHQWPATLVQPVGSPLSLECTVEGTSNPNLYWYRQAAGRGLQLLFYSVGIGQISSEVPQNLSASRPQDRQFILSSKKLLLSDSGFYLCAWSGGLGTGATGELFFGEGSRLTVL.

In its sample, this clone was seen a few times. This rearrangement joins TRBV29-1 to TRBJ2-7, with D tentatively TRBD1 (5 bases). Germline assignment: CDR1 SQVTM and CDR2 ANQGSEA. With 7 bases removed from V and 3 bases from J, the gap between germline ends came to 10 bases. The CDR3 consists of 11 residues. In DNA, the CDR3 is TGCAGCGCGCTGACAGACTACGAGCAGTACTTC. This encodes CSALTDYEQYF.